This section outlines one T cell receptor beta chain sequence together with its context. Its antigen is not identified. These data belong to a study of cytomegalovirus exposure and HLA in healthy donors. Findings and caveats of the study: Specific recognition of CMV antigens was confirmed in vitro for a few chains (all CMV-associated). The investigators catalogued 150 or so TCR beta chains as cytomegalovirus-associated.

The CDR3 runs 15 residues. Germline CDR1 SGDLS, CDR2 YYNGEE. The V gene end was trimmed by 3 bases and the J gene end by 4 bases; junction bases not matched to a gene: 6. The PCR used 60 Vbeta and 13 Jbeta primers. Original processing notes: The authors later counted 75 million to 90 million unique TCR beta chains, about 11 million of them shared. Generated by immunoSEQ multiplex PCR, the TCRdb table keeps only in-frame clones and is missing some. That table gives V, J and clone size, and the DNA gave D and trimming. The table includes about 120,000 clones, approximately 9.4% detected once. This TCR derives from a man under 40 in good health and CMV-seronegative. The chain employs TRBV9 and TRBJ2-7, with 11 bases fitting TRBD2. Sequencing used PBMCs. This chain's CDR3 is CASSATSGRGYEQYF. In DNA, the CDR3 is TGTGCCAGCAGCGCAACTAGCGGGAGAGGTTACGAGCAGTACTTC. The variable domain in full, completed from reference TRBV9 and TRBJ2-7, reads DSGVTQTPKHLITATGQRVTLRCSPRSGDLSVYWYQQSLDQGLQFLIQYYNGEERAKGNILERFSAQQFPDLHSELNLSSLELGDSALYFCASSATSGRGYEQYFGPGTRLTVT.